This TCR beta chain was recovered during a study of cytomegalovirus exposure and HLA in healthy donors. Turning to this clone: Its antigen is undetermined.

Germline values: CDR1 SQVTM, CDR2 ANQGSEA. Trimming left V 5 bases short and J 3 bases short, with 20 bases between. CDR3 size: 15 residues. Study-level results: An analysis that came later showed most CMV-associated TCR beta chains appearing HLA-restricted. The study put 150 to 200 TCR beta chains on its list as cytomegalovirus-associated.

The PCR contained 60 Vbeta and 13 Jbeta primers. Assay used: immunoSEQ multiplex PCR; TCRdb lists only in-frame clones, some missing. The sample has about 160,000 clones, 50% to 75% seen once. The specimen was PBMCs. The chain combines TRBV29-1 with TRBJ2-7, with D possibly matching TRBD2 (6 bases). The sequence was collected from a woman between 55 and 75 years old in good health and CMV-seropositive. The CDR3 nucleotides are TGCAGCGTTACCGACTCGGCGGGGATCGGCTACGAGCAGTACTTC. Amino acids: CSVTDSAGIGYEQYF.